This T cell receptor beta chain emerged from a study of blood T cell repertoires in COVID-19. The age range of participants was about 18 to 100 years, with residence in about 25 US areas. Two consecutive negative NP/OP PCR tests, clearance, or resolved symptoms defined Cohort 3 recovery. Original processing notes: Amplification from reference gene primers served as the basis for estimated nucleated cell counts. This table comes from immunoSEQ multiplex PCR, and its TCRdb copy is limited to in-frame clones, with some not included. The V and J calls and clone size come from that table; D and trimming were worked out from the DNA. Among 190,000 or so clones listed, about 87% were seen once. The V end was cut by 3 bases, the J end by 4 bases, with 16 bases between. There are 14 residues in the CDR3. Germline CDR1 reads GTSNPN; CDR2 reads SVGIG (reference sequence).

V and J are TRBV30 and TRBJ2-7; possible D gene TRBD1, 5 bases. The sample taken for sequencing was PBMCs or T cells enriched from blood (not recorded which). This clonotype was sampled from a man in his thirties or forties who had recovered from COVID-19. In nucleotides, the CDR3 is TGTGCCTGGAGAGCAAGGGGTTTAAGGTACGAGCAGTACTTC. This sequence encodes CAWRARGLRYEQYF.